The present T cell receptor beta chain was sequenced within a study of OX40 agonist ivuxolimab in advanced cancers. The CDR3 contains 17 residues. Germline V lookup: CDR1 SEHNR, CDR2 FQNEAQ (reference sequence). V lost 8 bases, J lost 3 bases, and 25 bases lay in between. Repertoires were generated with immunoSEQ multiplex PCR, while TCRdb's copy carries only in-frame clones and drops some. The sample yields 15,000 to 25,000 clones, 83% seen once. The sequencing used CD4+ or CD8+ T cells sorted from blood, collected in a trial of the OX40 agonist ivuxolimab. The sequence came from an adult with an advanced solid tumor such as melanoma, head and neck, liver or kidney cancer. V is TRBV7-9 and J is TRBJ2-5, with unresolved D. CDR3 amino acids: CASGSPLYSPVKETQYF. The CDR3 coding sequence is TGTGCCAGCGGGTCCCCTCTCTACTCACCGGTAAAAGAGACCCAGTACTTC.